Listed below are T cell receptor beta chains from one sample, sequenced in a study of blood T cells in healthy people across ages. One entry per CDR3 protein, called by TCRdb with MiXCR from the 5' RACE reads. The sample contains roughly 1,500,000 distinct CDR3 sequences, about 32% of which appear only once. The sequenced material came from blood. These receptors originate from a woman in her twenties or thirties in good health. The conserved cysteine and the conserved F or W are not part of the CDR3 here. Fields, in order: J gene, D gene, V gene, CDR3 protein. A D gene is named only where the DNA matches it firmly.

j_call: TRBJ1-5; d_call: NA; v_call: TRBV12-3/TRBV12-4; cdr3_aa: ASRAGPGQPQH
j_call: TRBJ2-7; d_call: NA; v_call: TRBV7-9; cdr3_aa: ASSTKAGVGYEQY
j_call: TRBJ2-5; d_call: NA; v_call: TRBV29-1; cdr3_aa: SVEGLVQETQY
j_call: TRBJ2-7; d_call: NA; v_call: TRBV7-9; cdr3_aa: ASSLEELVLNEQY
j_call: TRBJ1-6; d_call: NA; v_call: TRBV6-5; cdr3_aa: ASTMDGYNSPLH
j_call: TRBJ2-5; d_call: TRBD2; v_call: TRBV20-1; cdr3_aa: SASSLAGGGETQY
j_call: TRBJ2-7; d_call: NA; v_call: TRBV20-1; cdr3_aa: SAYPRVGPPYEQY
j_call: TRBJ2-1; d_call: TRBD2; v_call: TRBV20-1; cdr3_aa: SARDRRLAGMYRF
j_call: TRBJ2-5; d_call: NA; v_call: TRBV7-2; cdr3_aa: ASSLGHSGETQY
j_call: TRBJ2-7; d_call: NA; v_call: TRBV28; cdr3_aa: ASSPPAGHSYEQY
j_call: TRBJ1-1; d_call: NA; v_call: TRBV20-1; cdr3_aa: SARGQGRTEAF
j_call: TRBJ2-1; d_call: TRBD2; v_call: TRBV4-1; cdr3_aa: ASSPKHSLAGDKDEQF
j_call: TRBJ2-5; d_call: NA; v_call: TRBV30; cdr3_aa: AWSVFTRETQY
j_call: TRBJ1-2; d_call: NA; v_call: TRBV28; cdr3_aa: ASSRTLSYGYT
j_call: TRBJ2-1; d_call: TRBD2; v_call: TRBV10-3; cdr3_aa: AIKRLAGVGNEQF
j_call: TRBJ2-3; d_call: NA; v_call: TRBV25-1; cdr3_aa: ASSDGIGPDTQY
j_call: TRBJ2-3; d_call: NA; v_call: TRBV7-2; cdr3_aa: ASSIRDTHRTDTQY
j_call: TRBJ2-7; d_call: NA; v_call: TRBV7-6; cdr3_aa: ASSPTVGGDEQY
j_call: TRBJ1-6; d_call: NA; v_call: TRBV12-3/TRBV12-4; cdr3_aa: ASSFGSPLH
j_call: TRBJ2-1; d_call: NA; v_call: TRBV20-1; cdr3_aa: SARRRAYKEQF
j_call: TRBJ2-6; d_call: TRBD1; v_call: TRBV6-1; cdr3_aa: ASSRFLGTGTGGVSGANVLT
j_call: TRBJ1-6; d_call: TRBD1; v_call: TRBV6-5; cdr3_aa: ASAGTVHNSPLH
j_call: TRBJ2-3; d_call: NA; v_call: TRBV27; cdr3_aa: ASSPTWLAQSTDTQY
j_call: TRBJ2-1; d_call: TRBD2; v_call: TRBV7-9; cdr3_aa: ASSLRGGGITDEQF
j_call: TRBJ2-7; d_call: TRBD2; v_call: TRBV20-1; cdr3_aa: SAVRTGGRARNEQY
j_call: TRBJ2-1; d_call: TRBD2; v_call: TRBV5-6; cdr3_aa: ASSSKREIAYNEQF
j_call: TRBJ2-7; d_call: NA; v_call: TRBV5-5; cdr3_aa: ASSLGGQYGEQY
j_call: TRBJ1-5; d_call: TRBD1; v_call: TRBV7-2; cdr3_aa: ASSRDRVRNQPQH
j_call: TRBJ2-7; d_call: TRBD1; v_call: TRBV4-2; cdr3_aa: ASSQDRDRGNYEQY
j_call: TRBJ2-1; d_call: NA; v_call: TRBV4-1; cdr3_aa: ASSQDRGNFNEQF
j_call: TRBJ2-3; d_call: TRBD2; v_call: TRBV10-2; cdr3_aa: ASSEWLAGGPSQY
j_call: TRBJ1-1; d_call: NA; v_call: TRBV9; cdr3_aa: ASSVRVDSWTEAF
j_call: TRBJ2-7; d_call: NA; v_call: TRBV7-9; cdr3_aa: ASSPPGSPYEQY
j_call: TRBJ2-7; d_call: NA; v_call: TRBV20-1; cdr3_aa: SARDLRLGIYEQY
j_call: TRBJ2-2; d_call: NA; v_call: TRBV3-1; cdr3_aa: ASSPGPNTGELF
j_call: TRBJ2-5; d_call: NA; v_call: TRBV4-1; cdr3_aa: ASSPTRGQETQY
j_call: TRBJ2-7; d_call: TRBD2; v_call: TRBV6-1; cdr3_aa: ASGIAGVSYEQY
j_call: TRBJ2-5; d_call: TRBD1; v_call: TRBV6-6; cdr3_aa: ASRPDRGRETQY
j_call: TRBJ2-1; d_call: NA; v_call: TRBV20-1; cdr3_aa: SASSGSGTYNEQF
j_call: TRBJ2-5; d_call: NA; v_call: TRBV4-1; cdr3_aa: ASSQVRGGGERQETQY
j_call: TRBJ1-5; d_call: TRBD1; v_call: TRBV5-1; cdr3_aa: ASTGQGRGGDQPQH
j_call: TRBJ2-7; d_call: TRBD1; v_call: TRBV7-2; cdr3_aa: ASSYGTGGVYHEQY
j_call: NA; d_call: TRBD2; v_call: TRBV7-3; cdr3_aa: ASSLSREGSEQY
j_call: TRBJ1-1; d_call: TRBD1; v_call: TRBV4-1; cdr3_aa: ASSPRDRDYTEAF
j_call: TRBJ1-2; d_call: NA; v_call: TRBV5-1; cdr3_aa: ASSREDRYGYT
j_call: TRBJ2-1; d_call: TRBD1; v_call: TRBV29-1; cdr3_aa: SVDQLGTAYNEQF
j_call: TRBJ1-2; d_call: TRBD1; v_call: TRBV7-2; cdr3_aa: ASSLEGQAYYGYT
j_call: TRBJ2-1; d_call: NA; v_call: TRBV12-3/TRBV12-4; cdr3_aa: ASSLVAINEQF
j_call: TRBJ2-1; d_call: TRBD2; v_call: TRBV30; cdr3_aa: AWSGLAGGSNEQF
j_call: TRBJ2-1; d_call: TRBD1; v_call: TRBV15; cdr3_aa: ATSKPGTGYEQF